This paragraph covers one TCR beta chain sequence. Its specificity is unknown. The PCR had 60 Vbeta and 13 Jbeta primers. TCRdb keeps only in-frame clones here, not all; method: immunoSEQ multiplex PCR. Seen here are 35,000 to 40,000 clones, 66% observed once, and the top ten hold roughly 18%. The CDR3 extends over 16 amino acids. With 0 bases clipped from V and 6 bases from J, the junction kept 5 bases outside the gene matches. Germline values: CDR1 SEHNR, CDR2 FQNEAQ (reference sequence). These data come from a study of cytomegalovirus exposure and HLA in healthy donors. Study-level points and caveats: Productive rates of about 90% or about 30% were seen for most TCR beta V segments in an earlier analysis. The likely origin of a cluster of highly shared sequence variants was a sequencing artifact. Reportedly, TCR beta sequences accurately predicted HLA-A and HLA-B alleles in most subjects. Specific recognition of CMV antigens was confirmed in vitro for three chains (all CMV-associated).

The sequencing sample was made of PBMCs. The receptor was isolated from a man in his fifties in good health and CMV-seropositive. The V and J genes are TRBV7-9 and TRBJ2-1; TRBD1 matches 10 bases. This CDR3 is CASSLATGGESNEQFF. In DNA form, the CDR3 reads TGTGCCAGCAGCTTAGCGACAGGGGGCGAATCCAATGAGCAGTTCTTC. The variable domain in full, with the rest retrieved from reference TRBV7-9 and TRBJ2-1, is DTGVSQNPRHKITKRGQNVTFRCDPISEHNRLYWYRQTLGQGPEFLTYFQNEAQLEKSRLLSDRFSAERPKGSFSTLEIQRTEQGDSAMYLCASSLATGGESNEQFFGPGTRLTVL.